The rows below give T cell receptor beta chains drawn from one sample of a study of cytomegalovirus exposure and HLA in healthy donors. TCRdb's copy holds only in-frame clones and misses some; the assay was immunoSEQ multiplex PCR. The repertoire holds about 130,000 clones, around 84% seen once, with about 3% in the top ten. Sequenced: PBMCs. The receptors were sampled from a woman younger than 30 in good health and CMV-seropositive. CDR3s leave out the opening cysteine and the closing phenylalanine or tryptophan. D genes are given only for firm matches. Only part of the rows carry a size: once, few, many, or a class if the clone is expanded.

clone size: .; D gene: .; V gene: TRBV28; CDR3 protein: ASRGGDPEAF
clone size: once; D gene: .; V gene: TRBV5-1; CDR3 protein: ASSLVRQDEKLF
clone size: once; D gene: TRBD2; V gene: TRBV4-2; CDR3 protein: ASSPETSGGGLF
clone size: once; D gene: TRBD1; V gene: TRBV30; CDR3 protein: AWMSAGGTGELF
clone size: .; D gene: .; V gene: TRBV27; CDR3 protein: ASSGADTQY
clone size: .; D gene: .; V gene: TRBV28; CDR3 protein: ASSSSGTSYNSPLH
clone size: once; D gene: .; V gene: TRBV4-1; CDR3 protein: ASSQDAGATTEAF
clone size: .; D gene: TRBD2; V gene: TRBV19; CDR3 protein: ASSIRLAGTSSTDTQY
clone size: .; D gene: .; V gene: TRBV7-6; CDR3 protein: ASSLLRGRSTDTQY
clone size: .; D gene: TRBD2; V gene: TRBV27; CDR3 protein: ASSFSLAGGRETQY
clone size: few; D gene: .; V gene: TRBV5-5; CDR3 protein: ASSQGGPTNTEAF
clone size: .; D gene: TRBD1; V gene: TRBV19; CDR3 protein: ASNPGQGYEQF
clone size: .; D gene: TRBD1; V gene: TRBV6-1; CDR3 protein: ASREGTEARYT
clone size: .; D gene: TRBD2; V gene: TRBV13; CDR3 protein: ASSLGLAGGLGSYNEQF
clone size: once; D gene: TRBD1; V gene: TRBV30; CDR3 protein: AWSMGRGPNTGELF
clone size: .; D gene: .; V gene: TRBV5-1; CDR3 protein: ASSEQRNEQF
clone size: .; D gene: TRBD1; V gene: TRBV5-1; CDR3 protein: ASSPRTGLDHEQF
clone size: .; D gene: .; V gene: TRBV7-9; CDR3 protein: ASTYGIRLSGTQY
clone size: .; D gene: TRBD1; V gene: TRBV4-1; CDR3 protein: ASSQDSGTGVNEQF
clone size: .; D gene: TRBD1; V gene: TRBV5-4; CDR3 protein: ASSLRGPNTEAF
clone size: .; D gene: TRBD1; V gene: TRBV19; CDR3 protein: ASRPQGSPPHYYEQY
clone size: .; D gene: .; V gene: TRBV9; CDR3 protein: ASSVATSRADTQY
clone size: .; D gene: .; V gene: TRBV30; CDR3 protein: AWSYRTRGG
clone size: .; D gene: .; V gene: TRBV5-1; CDR3 protein: ASSLGELYNEQF
clone size: .; D gene: .; V gene: TRBV29-1; CDR3 protein: SVIGQTLSYEQY
clone size: .; D gene: TRBD2; V gene: TRBV2; CDR3 protein: ASSEPPGLAGPDYEQY
clone size: .; D gene: .; V gene: TRBV7-7; CDR3 protein: ASSLGQVGSETQY
clone size: .; D gene: TRBD1; V gene: TRBV13; CDR3 protein: ASSSGTGVNEQY
clone size: .; D gene: TRBD2; V gene: TRBV18; CDR3 protein: ASSPGTSGGIGETQY
clone size: .; D gene: .; V gene: TRBV6-1; CDR3 protein: ASSVLGGNEQF
clone size: .; D gene: .; V gene: TRBV5-5; CDR3 protein: ASSLEGVGELF
clone size: .; D gene: .; V gene: TRBV13; CDR3 protein: ASSLSTGLNTEAF
clone size: .; D gene: .; V gene: TRBV5-1; CDR3 protein: ASSLVPGYNEQF
clone size: .; D gene: .; V gene: TRBV15; CDR3 protein: ATSRGGGQAASYEQY
clone size: .; D gene: .; V gene: TRBV5-1; CDR3 protein: ASSLERGYGEKLF
clone size: once; D gene: TRBD1; V gene: TRBV19; CDR3 protein: ASSIVGQGDTEAF
clone size: .; D gene: TRBD1; V gene: TRBV7-9; CDR3 protein: ASSLGDRGESPLH
clone size: .; D gene: .; V gene: TRBV7-6; CDR3 protein: ASSLGQAAASLF
clone size: .; D gene: TRBD2; V gene: TRBV25-1; CDR3 protein: ASSVTSGGAAADTQY
clone size: few; D gene: .; V gene: TRBV19; CDR3 protein: ASIQKGRDSNQPQH
clone size: .; D gene: TRBD1; V gene: TRBV2; CDR3 protein: ASSRPGQKETQY